Described below is a single T cell receptor (beta chain) sequence and its context. Its antigen is currently unknown. A TCRbeta library incorporating unique molecular identifiers was prepared. MiXCR was run by TCRdb on the PCR reads, yielding one entry per CDR3 protein. The sample holds fewer than 350,000 distinct CDR3 sequences, about 7.3% seen once. Trimming at V came to 2 bases and at J to 7 bases, leaving 2 bases not matched to a gene. Germline V CDR1 and CDR2: SGHRS, YFSETQ. The CDR3 contains 13 residues. These data are taken from a study of T-cell reconstitution after alpha-beta-depleted transplantation in children. General study findings and limits: Counts and diversity of T cells one year after transplant came mostly from newly produced T cells. The study reportedly traced alpha-beta T cells about two months after transplant to several hundred expanded graft clones.

The source material was peripheral blood, sampled 360 days after TCRalphabeta/CD19-depleted stem cell transplant. The clonotype originates from a female patient aged 2-9 years who had a stem cell transplant for Fanconi anemia, so the T cells may come from the graft donor. This sequence joins TRBV5-1 and TRBJ1-5; the match to TRBD1 covers 8 bases. The DNA of the CDR3 is TGCGCCAGCAGCTTACAGGGGGAACAGCCCCAGCATTTT. Translated: CASSLQGEQPQHF.